Below, 8 T cell receptor beta chains from the same sample are listed, as sequenced in a study of cytomegalovirus exposure and HLA in healthy donors. The PCR had 60 Vbeta and 13 Jbeta primers. The repertoire was sequenced with immunoSEQ multiplex PCR; TCRdb's copy has only in-frame clones and lacks some. Of about 93,000 clones listed, around three quarters are singletons. What was sequenced was PBMCs. These receptors were obtained from a man aged 25-45 years in good health and CMV-seronegative.

About this clone itself: The sample has other DNA sequences that encode this CDR3 too. The chain's CDR3 is CASRTTGSYGYTF. The CDR3 coding sequence is TGTGCCAGCAGGACGACAGGAAGTTATGGCTACACCTTC. This chain uses TRBV6-5 with TRBJ1-2; possible D gene TRBD1, 6 bases. This CDR3 is built from 13 residues. The V gene lost 6 bases and the J gene lost 5 bases, with 13 bases spanning the gap. The germline gives CDR1 MNHEY, CDR2 SVGAGI.

The gene calls are TRBV4-3 and TRBJ2-3, with 7 nucleotides matching TRBD2. Trimming cost V 0 bases and J 8 bases; bases outside gene matches: 8. The germline CDR1 and CDR2 sequences are LGHNA and YSLEER. CDR3 length: 15 residues. The CDR3 spells CASSQDPGSGGTQYF. The CDR3 region has the DNA TGCGCCAGCAGCCAAGATCCAGGGTCGGGAGGTACGCAGTATTTT.

The rearrangement joins TRBV27 to TRBJ1-2; 11 nucleotides agree with TRBD1. The CDR3 totals 13 residues. V trimming: 8 bases; J trimming: 3 bases; junction bases outside the gene matches: 2. Germline lookup yields CDR1 MNHEY and CDR2 SMNVEV (reference sequence). The CDR3: CASRTGGHYGYTF. CDR3 DNA sequence: TGTGCCAGCCGGACAGGGGGCCACTATGGCTACACCTTC.

The rearrangement uses TRBV27 and TRBJ1-1; 7 nucleotides align to TRBD1. V lost 3 bases to trimming and J lost 5 bases; unmatched junction nucleotides: 3. Germline V gene lookup returns CDR1 MNHEY and CDR2 SMNVEV (reference sequence). The CDR3 has 13 residues. The CDR3: CASSLRDRTEAFF. CDR3 sequence (DNA): TGTGCCAGCAGTTTGCGGGACAGAACTGAAGCTTTCTTT.

The chain uses TRBV10-3 and TRBJ1-1, with 8 bases that match TRBD1. The V and J ends lost 6 bases and 4 bases, in that order; junction bases with no gene match: 4. Per the germline V gene, CDR1 is ENHRY and CDR2 is SYGVKD. This CDR3 has 13 amino acids. CDR3 bases: TGTGCCATCAGGACAGGGGAAGGCACTGAAGCTTTCTTT. It translates to CAIRTGEGTEAFF.

The chain is built from TRBV7-2 and TRBJ2-1, with D maybe TRBD1 (6 bases). Germline V gene lookup returns CDR1 SGHTA and CDR2 FQGNSA. V was trimmed by 1 base and J by 14 bases, leaving 15 bases between them. The CDR3 extends over 13 amino acids. CDR3 protein: CASSLGQDTGKFF. The CDR3 nucleotides read TGTGCCAGCAGCTTAGGACAGGACACAGGGAAGTTCTTC.

The chain has TRBV6-6 and TRBJ1-5, with D tentatively TRBD1 (6 bases). CDR1 is MNHNY and CDR2 is SVGAGI in the germline V gene (reference sequence). The V end was cut by 8 bases, the J end by 1 base, with 15 bases between. The CDR3 length is 15 residues. CDR3 bases: TGTGCCAGCCGTACAGGGCTAAGGAGCAATCAGCCCCAGCATTTT. The encoded protein is CASRTGLRSNQPQHF.

This clone appeared a few times. The chain uses TRBV2 and TRBJ1-5; TRBD1 aligns across 9 bases. Germline trimming cut 3 bases from V and 4 bases from J; bases unmatched to any gene: 4. Germline V gene sequence: CDR1 SNHLY, CDR2 FYNNEI. The length of the CDR3 is 15 residues. CDR3 region: CASSDRGTGNQPQHF. CDR3 in DNA: TGTGCCAGCAGTGATAGGGGGACAGGGAATCAGCCCCAGCATTTT.